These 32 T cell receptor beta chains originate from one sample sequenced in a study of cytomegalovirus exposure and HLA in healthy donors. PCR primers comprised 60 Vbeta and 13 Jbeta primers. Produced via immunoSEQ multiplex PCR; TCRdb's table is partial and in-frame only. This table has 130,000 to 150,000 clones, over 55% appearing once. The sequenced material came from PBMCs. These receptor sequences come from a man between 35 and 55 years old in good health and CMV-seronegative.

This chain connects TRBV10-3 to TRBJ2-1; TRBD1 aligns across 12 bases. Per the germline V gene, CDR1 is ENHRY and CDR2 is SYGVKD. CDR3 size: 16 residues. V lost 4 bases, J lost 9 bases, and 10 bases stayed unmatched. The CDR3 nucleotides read TGTGCCATCAGTGGGGCGAAGGGACAGGGGGCAGGTGAGCAGTTCTTC. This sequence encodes CAISGAKGQGAGEQFF.

The CDR3, as DNA: TGTGCCAGCAGCTTTGACAGGGGAGGCCGGGAGCTGTTTTTT. This codes for CASSFDRGGRELFF. The rearrangement joins TRBV5-4 to TRBJ2-2; TRBD1 aligns across 8 bases. Trimming cost V 2 bases and J 9 bases; bases outside gene matches: 6. Germline-derived CDR1 and CDR2 are SGHNT and YYREEE (reference sequence). CDR3 length: 14 amino acids.

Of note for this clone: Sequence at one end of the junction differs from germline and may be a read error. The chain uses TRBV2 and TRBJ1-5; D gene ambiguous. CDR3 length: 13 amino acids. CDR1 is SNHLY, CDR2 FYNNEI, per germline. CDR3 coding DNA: TGTGCCAGCAGTGAGCAGGCTATCGAGCCCCAGAATTTT. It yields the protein CASSEQAIEPQNF. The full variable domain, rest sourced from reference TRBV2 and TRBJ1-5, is EPEVTQTPSHQVTQMGQEVILRCVPISNHLYFYWYRQILGQKVEFLVSFYNNEISEKSEIFDDQFSVERPDGSNFTLKIRSTKLEDSAMYFCASSEQAIEPQNFGDGTRLSIL.

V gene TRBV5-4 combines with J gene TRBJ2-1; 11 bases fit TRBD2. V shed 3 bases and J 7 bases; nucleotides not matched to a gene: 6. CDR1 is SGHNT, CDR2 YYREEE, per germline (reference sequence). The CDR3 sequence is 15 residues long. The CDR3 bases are TGTGCCAGCAGCTCTAGCGGGGGGCTGTGGAATGAGCAGTTCTTC. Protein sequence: CASSSSGGLWNEQFF.

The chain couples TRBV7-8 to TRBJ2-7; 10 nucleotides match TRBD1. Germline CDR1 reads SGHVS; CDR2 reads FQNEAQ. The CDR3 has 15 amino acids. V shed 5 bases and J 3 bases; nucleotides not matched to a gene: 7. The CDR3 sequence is CASSPTRDRGYEQYF. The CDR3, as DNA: TGTGCCAGCAGCCCCACGCGGGACAGGGGCTACGAGCAGTACTTC.

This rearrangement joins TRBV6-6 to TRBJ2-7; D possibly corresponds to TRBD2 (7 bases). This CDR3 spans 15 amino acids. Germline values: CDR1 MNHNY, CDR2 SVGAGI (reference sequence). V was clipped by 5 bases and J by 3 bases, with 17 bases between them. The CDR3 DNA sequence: TGTGCCAGCAGTCCCCCGGGGGGCCTTCTCTACGAGCAGTACTTC. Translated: CASSPPGGLLYEQYF.

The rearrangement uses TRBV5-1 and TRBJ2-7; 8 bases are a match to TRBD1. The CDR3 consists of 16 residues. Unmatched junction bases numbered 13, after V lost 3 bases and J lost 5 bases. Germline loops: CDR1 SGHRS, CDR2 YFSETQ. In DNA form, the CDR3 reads TGCGCCAGCAGCTGGCTACCCGGGACAGGACAAAACGAGCAGTACTTC. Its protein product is CASSWLPGTGQNEQYF.

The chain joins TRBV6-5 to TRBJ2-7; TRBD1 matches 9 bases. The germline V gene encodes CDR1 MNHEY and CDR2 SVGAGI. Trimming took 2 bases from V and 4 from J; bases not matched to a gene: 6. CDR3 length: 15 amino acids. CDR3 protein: CASSYGTGWGYEQYF. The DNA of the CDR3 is TGTGCCAGCAGTTACGGGACAGGGTGGGGATACGAGCAGTACTTC.

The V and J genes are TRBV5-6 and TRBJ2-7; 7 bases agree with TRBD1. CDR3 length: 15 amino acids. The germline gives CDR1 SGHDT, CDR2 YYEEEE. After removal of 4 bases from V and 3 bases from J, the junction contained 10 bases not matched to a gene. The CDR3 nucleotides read TGTGCCAGCAGCAAGGGAGAGGGGGCGTTCTACGAGCAGTACTTC. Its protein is CASSKGEGAFYEQYF.

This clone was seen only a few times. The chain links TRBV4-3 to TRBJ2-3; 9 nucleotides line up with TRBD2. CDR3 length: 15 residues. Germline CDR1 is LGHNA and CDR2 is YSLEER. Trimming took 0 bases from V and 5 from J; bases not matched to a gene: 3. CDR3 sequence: CASSQEPSGVDTQYF. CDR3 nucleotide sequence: TGCGCCAGCAGCCAAGAACCTAGCGGGGTAGATACGCAGTATTTT.

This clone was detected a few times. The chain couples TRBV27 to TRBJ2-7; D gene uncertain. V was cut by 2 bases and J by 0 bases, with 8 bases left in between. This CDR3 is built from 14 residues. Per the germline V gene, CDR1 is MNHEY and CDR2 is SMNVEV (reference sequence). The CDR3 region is CASSLKVSSYEQYF. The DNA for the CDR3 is TGTGCCAGCAGTTTAAAAGTGAGCTCCTACGAGCAGTACTTC.

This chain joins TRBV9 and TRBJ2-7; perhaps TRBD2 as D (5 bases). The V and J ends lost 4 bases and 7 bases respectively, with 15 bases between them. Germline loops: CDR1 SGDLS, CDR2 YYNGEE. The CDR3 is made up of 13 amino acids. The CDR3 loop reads CASSPSGPGEQYF. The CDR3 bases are TGTGCCAGCAGCCCATCCGGACCGGGGGAGCAGTACTTC.

The CDR3 DNA reads as TGCGCCAGCAGCCAACAGACAGGGGCGGATTCCTACGAGCAGTACTTC. Its translation is CASSQQTGADSYEQYF. V is TRBV4-1 and J is TRBJ2-7; 8 bases are a match to TRBD1. Trimming took 2 bases from V and 1 from J; bases not matched to a gene: 7. Germline assignment: CDR1 MGHRA and CDR2 YSYEKL. CDR3 length equals 16 residues.

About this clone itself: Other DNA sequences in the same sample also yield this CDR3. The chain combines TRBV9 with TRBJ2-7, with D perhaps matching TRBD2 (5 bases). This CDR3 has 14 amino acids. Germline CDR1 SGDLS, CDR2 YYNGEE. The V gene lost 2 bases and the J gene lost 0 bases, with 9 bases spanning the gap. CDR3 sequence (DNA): TGTGCCAGCAGCGTTGGCGGGCACTCCTACGAGCAGTACTTC. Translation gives CASSVGGHSYEQYF.

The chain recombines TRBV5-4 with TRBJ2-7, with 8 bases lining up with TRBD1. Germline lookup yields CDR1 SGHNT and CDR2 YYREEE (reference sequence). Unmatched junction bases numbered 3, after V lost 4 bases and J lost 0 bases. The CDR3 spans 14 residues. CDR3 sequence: CASSRTGSSYEQYF. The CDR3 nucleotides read TGTGCCAGCAGCCGGACAGGGAGCTCCTACGAGCAGTACTTC.

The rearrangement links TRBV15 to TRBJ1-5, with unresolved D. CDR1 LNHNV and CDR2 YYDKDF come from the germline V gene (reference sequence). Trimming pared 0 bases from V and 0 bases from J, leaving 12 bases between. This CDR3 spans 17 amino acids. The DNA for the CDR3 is TGTGCCACCAGCAGAGATTTCTCGGAGGGTAGCAATCAGCCCCAGCATTTT. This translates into CATSRDFSEGSNQPQHF.

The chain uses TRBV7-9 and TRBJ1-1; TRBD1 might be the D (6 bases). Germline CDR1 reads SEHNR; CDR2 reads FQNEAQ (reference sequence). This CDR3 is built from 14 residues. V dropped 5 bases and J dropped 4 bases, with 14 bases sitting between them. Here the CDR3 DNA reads TGTGCCAGCAGCCAGACGGGGGGCGCCACTGAAGCTTTCTTT. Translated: CASSQTGGATEAFF.

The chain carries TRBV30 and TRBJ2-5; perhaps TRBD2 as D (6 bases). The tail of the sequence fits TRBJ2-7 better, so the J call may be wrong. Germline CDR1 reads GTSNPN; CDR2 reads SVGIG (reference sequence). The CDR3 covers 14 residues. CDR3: CAWSEGGMEYEQYF. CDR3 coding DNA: TGTGCCTGGAGTGAGGGCGGGATGGAGTACGAGCAGTACTTC.

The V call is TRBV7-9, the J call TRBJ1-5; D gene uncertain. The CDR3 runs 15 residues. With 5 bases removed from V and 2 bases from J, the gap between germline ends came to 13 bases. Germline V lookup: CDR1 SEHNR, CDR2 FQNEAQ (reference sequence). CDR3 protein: CASSRSEGRNQPQHF. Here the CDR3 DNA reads TGTGCCAGCAGCCGCAGTGAGGGTCGCAATCAGCCCCAGCATTTT. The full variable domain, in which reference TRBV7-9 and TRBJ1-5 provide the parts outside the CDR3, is DTGVSQNPRHKITKRGQNVTFRCDPISEHNRLYWYRQTLGQGPEFLTYFQNEAQLEKSRLLSDRFSAERPKGSFSTLEIQRTEQGDSAMYLCASSRSEGRNQPQHFGDGTRLSIL.

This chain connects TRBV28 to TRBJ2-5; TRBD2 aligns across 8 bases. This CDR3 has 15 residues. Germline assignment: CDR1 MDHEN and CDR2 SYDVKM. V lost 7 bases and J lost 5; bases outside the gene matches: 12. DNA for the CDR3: TGTGCCAGCACCTCGGGCGGGAGGAATTGGGAGACCCAGTACTTC. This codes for CASTSGGRNWETQYF.

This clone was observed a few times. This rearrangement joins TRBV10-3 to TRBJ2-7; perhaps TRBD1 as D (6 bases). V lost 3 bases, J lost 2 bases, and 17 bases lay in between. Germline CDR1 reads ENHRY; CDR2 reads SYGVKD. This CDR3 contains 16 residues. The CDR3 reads CAISDSAAQGPYEQYF. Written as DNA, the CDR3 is TGTGCCATCAGTGACTCGGCCGCCCAGGGGCCCTACGAGCAGTACTTC.

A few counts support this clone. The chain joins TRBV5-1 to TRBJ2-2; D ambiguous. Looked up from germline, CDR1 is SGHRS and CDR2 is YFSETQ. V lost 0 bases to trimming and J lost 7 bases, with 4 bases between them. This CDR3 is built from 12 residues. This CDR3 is CASSLGGGELFF. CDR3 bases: TGCGCCAGCAGCTTGGGCGGCGGGGAGCTGTTTTTT.

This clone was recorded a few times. As DNA, the CDR3 is TGTGCCACCAGCAATTCAGGGGGCTCCTACGAGCAGTACTTC. It yields the protein CATSNSGGSYEQYF. The V gene is TRBV15, the J gene TRBJ2-7, with 7 bases matching TRBD1. Germline V gives CDR1 LNHNV, CDR2 YYDKDF (reference sequence). V trimming: 4 bases; J trimming: 0 bases; junction bases outside the gene matches: 3. The CDR3 runs 14 residues.

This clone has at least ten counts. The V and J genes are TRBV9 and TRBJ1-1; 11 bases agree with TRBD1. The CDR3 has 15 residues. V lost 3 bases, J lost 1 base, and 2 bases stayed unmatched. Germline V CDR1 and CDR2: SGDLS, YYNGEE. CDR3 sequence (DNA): TGTGCCAGCAGCGGAGGGACAGGGGGGAACACTGAAGCTTTCTTT. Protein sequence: CASSGGTGGNTEAFF.

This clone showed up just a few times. CDR3 residues: CASSIVEGGARDEQFF. The DNA for the CDR3 is TGTGCCAGTAGTATAGTAGAGGGGGGGGCTAGGGATGAGCAGTTCTTC. V is TRBV19 and J is TRBJ2-1; tentative D call: TRBD2 (7 bases). V lost 1 base and J 8 bases, leaving 18 bases between the germline ends. Per germline, CDR1 LNHDA and CDR2 SQIVND (reference sequence). This CDR3 comprises 16 residues. The variable domain in full, with the rest retrieved from reference TRBV19 and TRBJ2-1, is DGGITQSPKYLFRKEGQNVTLSCEQNLNHDAMYWYRQDPGQGLRLIYYSQIVNDFQKGDIAEGYSVSREKKESFPLTVTSAQKNPTAFYLCASSIVEGGARDEQFFGPGTRLTVL.

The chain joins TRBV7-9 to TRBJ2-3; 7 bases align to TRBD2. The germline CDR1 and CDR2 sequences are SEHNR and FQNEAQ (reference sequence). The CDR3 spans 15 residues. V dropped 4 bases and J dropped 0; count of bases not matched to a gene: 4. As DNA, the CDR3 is TGTGCCAGCAGCTACCGGGACTACAGCACAGATACGCAGTATTTT. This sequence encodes CASSYRDYSTDTQYF.

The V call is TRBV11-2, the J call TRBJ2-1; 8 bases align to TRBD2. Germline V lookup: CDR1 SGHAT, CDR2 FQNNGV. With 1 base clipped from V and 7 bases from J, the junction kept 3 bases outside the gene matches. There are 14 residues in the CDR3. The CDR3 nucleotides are TGTGCCAGCAGCTTAGCCGGGAGGGCGAATGAGCAGTTCTTC. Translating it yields CASSLAGRANEQFF.

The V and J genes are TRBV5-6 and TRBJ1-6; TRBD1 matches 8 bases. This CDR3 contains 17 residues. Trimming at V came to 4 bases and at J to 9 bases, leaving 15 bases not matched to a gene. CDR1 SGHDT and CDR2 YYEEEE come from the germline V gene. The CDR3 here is CASSGALDRVWGSPLHF. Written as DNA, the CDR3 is TGTGCCAGCAGCGGTGCCCTGGACAGGGTATGGGGTTCACCCCTCCACTTT. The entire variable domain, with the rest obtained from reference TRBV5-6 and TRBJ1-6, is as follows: DAGVTQSPTHLIKTRGQQVTLRCSPKSGHDTVSWYQQALGQGPQFIFQYYEEEERQRGNFPDRFSGHQFPNYSSELNVNALLLGDSALYLCASSGALDRVWGSPLHFGNGTRLTVT.

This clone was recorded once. CDR3 sequence: CASSVDRVGTEAFF. The DNA for the CDR3 is TGTGCCAGCAGTGTCGACAGGGTTGGCACTGAAGCTTTCTTT. The V call is TRBV6-1, the J call TRBJ1-1; 7 nucleotides agree with TRBD1. Germline-derived CDR1 and CDR2 are MNHNS and SASEGT. Unmatched junction bases numbered 6, after V lost 4 bases and J lost 4 bases. The CDR3 length is 14 residues.

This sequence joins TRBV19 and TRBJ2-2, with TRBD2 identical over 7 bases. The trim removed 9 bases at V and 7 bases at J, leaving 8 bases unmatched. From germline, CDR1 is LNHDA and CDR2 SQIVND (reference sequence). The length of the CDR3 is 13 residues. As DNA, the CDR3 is TGTGCCAGCGCGGAGCGGGGTGGCGGGGAGCTGTTTTTT. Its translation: CASAERGGGELFF. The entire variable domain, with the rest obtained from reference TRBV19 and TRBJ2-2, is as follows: DGGITQSPKYLFRKEGQNVTLSCEQNLNHDAMYWYRQDPGQGLRLIYYSQIVNDFQKGDIAEGYSVSREKKESFPLTVTSAQKNPTAFYLCASAERGGGELFFGEGSRLTVL.

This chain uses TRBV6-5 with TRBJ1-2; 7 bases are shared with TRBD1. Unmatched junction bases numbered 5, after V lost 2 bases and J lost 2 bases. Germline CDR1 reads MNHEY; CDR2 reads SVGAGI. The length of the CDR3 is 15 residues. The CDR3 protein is CASSYAGQENYGYTF. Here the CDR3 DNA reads TGTGCCAGCAGTTACGCAGGACAGGAAAACTATGGCTACACCTTC.

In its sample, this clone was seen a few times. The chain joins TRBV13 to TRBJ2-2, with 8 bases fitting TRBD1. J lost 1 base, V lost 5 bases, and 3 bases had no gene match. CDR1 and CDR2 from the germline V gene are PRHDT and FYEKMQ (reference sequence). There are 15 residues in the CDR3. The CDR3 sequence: CASSPDRVNTGELFF. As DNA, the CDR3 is TGTGCCAGCAGCCCGGACAGGGTGAACACCGGGGAGCTGTTTTTT.